This TCR beta chain was sequenced for a study of CD8 T cells in Susac syndrome (dated by TCRdb to the late 2010s). For context, the study as a whole: Repertoire sequencing was used to test whether CD8+ T cell activation and differentiation in Susac syndrome was antigen driven. The paper as a whole reports these results and caveats: The number of individuals in the TCR sequencing and HLA analysis was acknowledged as relatively small.

Trimming at the junction amounts to 5 bases on V and 0 bases on J, and the germline ends lie 11 bases apart. The CDR3 holds 15 amino acids from the cysteine to the phenylalanine. The only DNA kept is the CDR3, 45 bases in frame from the first base. The germline V gene (reference sequence) gives CDR1 as SEHNR and CDR2 as FQNEAQ. RNA was extracted using the RNeasy kit, and about 0.45 to 1 microgram was reverse transcribed with random hexamers. The immunoSEQ multiplex PCR assay, which covers 54 Vbeta and 13 Jbeta segments, was used to amplify TCR beta CDR3 regions. PCR amplification bias was corrected by using a synthetic template baseline for primer optimization and computational correction. The original pipeline was this. Reads were annotated to V, D and J genes per IMGT and analyzed with immunoSEQ Analyzer, keeping only productive sequences. Clonality was calculated as one minus the Shannon entropy normalized by log2 of the number of productive unique sequences. For each patient and control, public and private clones were evaluated within the 100 most prevalent clones. Susac-specific clones were defined as absent from healthy and MS cohorts, 800 to 1,200 published viral clones and other ImmuneACCESS disease sequences. TCRdb reanalyzed the raw reads on its own, using fastp at Q25 for trimming and MiXCR for clone calling, and kept in-frame beta chains. Rows matching on CDR3 protein sequence are summarized as one entry with the most common DNA and genes. The V and J calls reflect TCRdb's pipeline rather than the authors' work. The sample table contains 180,000 or so distinct CDR3 sequences; only one count was recorded for over 90% of them. 0.093% of the sample belongs to the ten largest clones.

Of note for this clonotype: The target of this receptor is not known. Per-nucleotide qualities are absent, and no much larger clonotype sits a single base away.

Peripheral blood CD8+ and CD4+ T cells from healthy donors, Susac syndrome patients and multiple sclerosis patients were profiled by high-throughput TCR beta sequencing. The multiple sclerosis controls were treatment-naive patients who had stable or active relapsing-remitting disease and met the revised McDonald criteria. Bulk CD8+ and CD4+ T cells were purified by magnetic negative isolation, whereas CD8+ TEMRA cells were enriched by FACS. Blood was collected in EDTA tubes and processed within 24 hours, with PBMCs isolated through density gradient centrifugation. PBMCs intended for TCR sequencing were cryopreserved in liquid nitrogen and were subsequently thawed in a 37 degrees C water bath. Purity of sorted or isolated CD4+, CD8+ and CD8+ TEMRA cells was at least 90%.

Sequencing used CD4+ T cells from PBMCs. The chain joins TRBV7-9 to TRBJ2-1, with the D gene call left open. This TCR was sampled from a human donor with multiple sclerosis. The nucleotide sequence is given as TGTGCCAGCAGCAGGCCGAAGAGCTCCTACAATGAGCAGTTCTTC. Translation gives CASSRPKSSYNEQFF.